The entry that follows covers one T cell receptor beta chain sequence. Its antigen is not identified. It was healthy bone marrow donors who served as donors. The V and J ends lost 7 bases and 3 bases, in that order; junction bases with no gene match: 9. The V gene's germline CDR1 is ENHRY and CDR2 SYGVKD. The CDR3 sequence is 14 residues long. This sample stems from a study of cytomegalovirus exposure and HLA in healthy donors. Study summary: Of all 400 or so donors who were genotyped, around 79% belonged to the Caucasian-associated ancestry cluster.

PCR involved 60 Vbeta and 13 Jbeta primers. The table came from immunoSEQ multiplex PCR; TCRdb's copy has only in-frame clones and leaves some out. The sample table sets out 53,000 or so clones. The study's findings and limits: Other equally common chains were less clonally expanded than HLA-associated TCR beta chains, a later analysis showed.

The TCR comes from a male donor in good health and CMV-seropositive. The sample was PBMCs. V is TRBV10-3 and J is TRBJ2-7, with 7 bases identical to TRBD2. This CDR3 reads CAITAGGLGYEQYF. Here the CDR3 DNA reads TGTGCCATCACCGCCGGGGGGTTGGGCTACGAGCAGTACTTC.